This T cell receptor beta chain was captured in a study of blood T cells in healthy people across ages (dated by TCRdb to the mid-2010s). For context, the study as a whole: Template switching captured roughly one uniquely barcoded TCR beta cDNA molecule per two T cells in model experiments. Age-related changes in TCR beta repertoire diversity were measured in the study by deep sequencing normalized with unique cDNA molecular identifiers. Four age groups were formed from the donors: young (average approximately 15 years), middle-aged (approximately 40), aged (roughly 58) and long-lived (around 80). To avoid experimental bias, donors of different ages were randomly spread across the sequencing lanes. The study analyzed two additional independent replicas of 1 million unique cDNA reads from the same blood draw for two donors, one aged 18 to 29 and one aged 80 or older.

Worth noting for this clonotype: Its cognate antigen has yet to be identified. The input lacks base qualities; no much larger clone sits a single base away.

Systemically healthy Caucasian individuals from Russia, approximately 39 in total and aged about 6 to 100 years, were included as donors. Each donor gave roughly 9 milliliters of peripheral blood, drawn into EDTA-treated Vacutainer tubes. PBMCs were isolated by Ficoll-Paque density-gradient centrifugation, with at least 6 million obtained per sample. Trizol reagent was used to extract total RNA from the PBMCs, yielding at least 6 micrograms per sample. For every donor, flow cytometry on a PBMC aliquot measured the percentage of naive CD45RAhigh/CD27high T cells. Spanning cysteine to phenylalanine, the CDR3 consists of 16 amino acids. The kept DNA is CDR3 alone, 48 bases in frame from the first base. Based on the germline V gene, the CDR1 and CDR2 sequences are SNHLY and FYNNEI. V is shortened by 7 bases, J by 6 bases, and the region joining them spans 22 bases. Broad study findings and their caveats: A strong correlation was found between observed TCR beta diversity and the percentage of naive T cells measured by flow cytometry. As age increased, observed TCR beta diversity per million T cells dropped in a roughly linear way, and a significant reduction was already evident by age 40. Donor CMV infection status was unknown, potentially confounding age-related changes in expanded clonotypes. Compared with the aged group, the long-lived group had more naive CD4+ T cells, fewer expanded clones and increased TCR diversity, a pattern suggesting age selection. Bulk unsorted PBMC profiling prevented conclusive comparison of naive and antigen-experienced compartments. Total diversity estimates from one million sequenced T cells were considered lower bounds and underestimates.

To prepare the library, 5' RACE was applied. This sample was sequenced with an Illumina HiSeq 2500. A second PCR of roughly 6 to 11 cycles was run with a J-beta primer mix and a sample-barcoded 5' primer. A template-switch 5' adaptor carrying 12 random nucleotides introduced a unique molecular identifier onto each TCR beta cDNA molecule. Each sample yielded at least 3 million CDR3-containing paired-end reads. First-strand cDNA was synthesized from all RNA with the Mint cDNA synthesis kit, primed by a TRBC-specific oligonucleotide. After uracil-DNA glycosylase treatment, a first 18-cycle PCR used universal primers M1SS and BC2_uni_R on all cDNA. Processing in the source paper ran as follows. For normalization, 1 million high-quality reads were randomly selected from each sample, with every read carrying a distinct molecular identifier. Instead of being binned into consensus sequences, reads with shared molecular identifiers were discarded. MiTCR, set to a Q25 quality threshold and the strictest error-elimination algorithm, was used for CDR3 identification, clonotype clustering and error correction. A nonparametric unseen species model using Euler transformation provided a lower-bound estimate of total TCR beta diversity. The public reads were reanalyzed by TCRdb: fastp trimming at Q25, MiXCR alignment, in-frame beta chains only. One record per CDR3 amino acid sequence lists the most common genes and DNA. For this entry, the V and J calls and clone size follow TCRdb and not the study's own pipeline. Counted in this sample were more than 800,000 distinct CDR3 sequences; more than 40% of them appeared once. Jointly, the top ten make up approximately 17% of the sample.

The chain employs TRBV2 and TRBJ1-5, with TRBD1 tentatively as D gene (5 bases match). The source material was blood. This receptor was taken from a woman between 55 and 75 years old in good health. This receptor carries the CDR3 CASMGPGRELSQPQHF. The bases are TGTGCCAGCATGGGGCCAGGGAGGGAACTAAGTCAGCCCCAGCATTTT.